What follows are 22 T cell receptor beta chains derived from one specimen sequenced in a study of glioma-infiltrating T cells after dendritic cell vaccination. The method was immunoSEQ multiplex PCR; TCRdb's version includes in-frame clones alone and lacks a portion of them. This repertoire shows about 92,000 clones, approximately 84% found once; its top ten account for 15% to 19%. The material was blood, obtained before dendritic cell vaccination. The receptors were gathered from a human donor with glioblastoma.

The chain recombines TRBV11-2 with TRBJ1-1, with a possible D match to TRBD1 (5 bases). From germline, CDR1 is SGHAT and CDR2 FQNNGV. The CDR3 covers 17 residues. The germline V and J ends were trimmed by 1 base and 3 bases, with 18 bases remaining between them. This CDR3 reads CASSLGRGRLRHTEAFF. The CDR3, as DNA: TGTGCCAGCAGCTTAGGTAGGGGAAGGCTTAGGCACACTGAAGCTTTCTTT.

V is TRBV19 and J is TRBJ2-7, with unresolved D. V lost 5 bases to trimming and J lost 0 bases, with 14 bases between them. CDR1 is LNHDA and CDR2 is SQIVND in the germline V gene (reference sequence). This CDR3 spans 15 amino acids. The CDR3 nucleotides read TGTGCCAGTAGTCCGAAGAAGCTACGCTCCTACGAGCAGTACTTC. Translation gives CASSPKKLRSYEQYF.

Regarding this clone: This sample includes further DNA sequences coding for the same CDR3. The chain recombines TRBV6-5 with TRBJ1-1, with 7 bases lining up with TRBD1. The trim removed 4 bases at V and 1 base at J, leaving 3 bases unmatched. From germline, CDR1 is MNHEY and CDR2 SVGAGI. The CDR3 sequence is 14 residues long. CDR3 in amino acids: CASSWDRKNTEAFF. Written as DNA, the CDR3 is TGTGCCAGCAGTTGGGACAGAAAGAACACTGAAGCTTTCTTT.

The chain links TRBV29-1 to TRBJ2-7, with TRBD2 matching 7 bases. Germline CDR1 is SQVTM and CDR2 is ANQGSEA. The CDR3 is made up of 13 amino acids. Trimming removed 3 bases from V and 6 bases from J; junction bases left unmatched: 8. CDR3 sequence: CSVEVPPGGEQYF. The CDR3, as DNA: TGCAGCGTTGAGGTCCCGCCGGGGGGCGAGCAGTACTTC.

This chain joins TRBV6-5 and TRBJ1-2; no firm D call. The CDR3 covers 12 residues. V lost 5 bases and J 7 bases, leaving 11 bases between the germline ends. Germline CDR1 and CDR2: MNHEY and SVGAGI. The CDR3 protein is CASSTLVGGYTF. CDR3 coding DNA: TGTGCCAGCAGTACCCTAGTGGGTGGCTACACCTTC.

Here the CDR3 DNA reads TGTGCCAGCAGCCAAGAGCCTAGCGGACCCAATGAGCAGTTCTTC. Residues: CASSQEPSGPNEQFF. The chain links TRBV4-2 to TRBJ2-1, with TRBD2 matching over 7 bases. CDR3 length: 15 amino acids. Germline V gives CDR1 LGHNA, CDR2 YNFKEQ. The V segment lost 0 bases and the J segment 6 bases; nucleotides outside the gene matches: 5.

This CDR3 is CASSVGDRGSYEQYF. The CDR3 DNA reads as TGTGCCAGCAGCGTAGGGGACAGGGGGTCCTACGAGCAGTACTTC. The chain combines TRBV9 with TRBJ2-7, with 11 bases lining up with TRBD1. The V gene's germline CDR1 is SGDLS and CDR2 YYNGEE. V gave up 0 bases and J gave up 1 base; unmatched junction bases: 0. The CDR3 sequence is 15 residues long.

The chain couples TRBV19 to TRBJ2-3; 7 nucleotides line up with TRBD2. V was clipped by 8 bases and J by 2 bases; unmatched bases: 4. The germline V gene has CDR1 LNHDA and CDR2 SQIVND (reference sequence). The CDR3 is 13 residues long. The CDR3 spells CASGGGNTDTQYF. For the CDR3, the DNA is TGTGCCAGTGGGGGGGGGAACACAGATACGCAGTATTTT.

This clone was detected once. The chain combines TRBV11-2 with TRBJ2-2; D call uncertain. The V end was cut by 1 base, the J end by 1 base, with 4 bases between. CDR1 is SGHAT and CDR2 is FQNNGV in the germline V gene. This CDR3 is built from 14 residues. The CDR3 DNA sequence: TGTGCCAGCAGCTTAGGAGTGAACACCGGGGAGCTGTTTTTT. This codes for CASSLGVNTGELFF.

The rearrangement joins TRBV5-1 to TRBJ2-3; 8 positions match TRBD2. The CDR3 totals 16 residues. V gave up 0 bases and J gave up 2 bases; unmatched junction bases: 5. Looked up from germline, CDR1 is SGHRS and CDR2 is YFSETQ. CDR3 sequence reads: CASSLGVAGYTDTQYF. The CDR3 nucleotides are TGCGCCAGCAGCTTGGGAGTAGCGGGGTACACAGATACGCAGTATTTT.

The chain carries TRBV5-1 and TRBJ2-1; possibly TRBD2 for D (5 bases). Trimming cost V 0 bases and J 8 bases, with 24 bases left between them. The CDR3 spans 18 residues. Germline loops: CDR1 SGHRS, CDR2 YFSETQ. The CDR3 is CASSLDPGRYTPSYEQFF. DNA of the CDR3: TGCGCCAGCAGCTTGGATCCGGGAAGATATACTCCGAGCTATGAGCAGTTCTTC.

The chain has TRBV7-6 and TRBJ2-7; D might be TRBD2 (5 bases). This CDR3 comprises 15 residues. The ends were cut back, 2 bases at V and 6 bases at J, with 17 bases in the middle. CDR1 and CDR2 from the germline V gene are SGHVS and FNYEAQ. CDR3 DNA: TGTGCCAGCAGCTTATTTTGCGAGGGCCGGTGCGAGCAGTACTTC. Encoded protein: CASSLFCEGRCEQYF.

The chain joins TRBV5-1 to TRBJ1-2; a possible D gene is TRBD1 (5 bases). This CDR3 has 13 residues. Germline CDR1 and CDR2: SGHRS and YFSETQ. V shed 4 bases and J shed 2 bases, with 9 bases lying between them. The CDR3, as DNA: TGCGCCAGCAGCCTGGACACCAACTATGGCTACACCTTC. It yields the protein CASSLDTNYGYTF.

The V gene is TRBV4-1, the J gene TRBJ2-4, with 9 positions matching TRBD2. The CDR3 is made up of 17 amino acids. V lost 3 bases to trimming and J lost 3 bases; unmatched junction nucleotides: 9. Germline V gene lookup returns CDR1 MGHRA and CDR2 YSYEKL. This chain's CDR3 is CASSHLAGPSGKNIQYF. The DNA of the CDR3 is TGCGCCAGCAGCCACCTAGCGGGGCCCTCGGGCAAAAACATTCAGTACTTC.

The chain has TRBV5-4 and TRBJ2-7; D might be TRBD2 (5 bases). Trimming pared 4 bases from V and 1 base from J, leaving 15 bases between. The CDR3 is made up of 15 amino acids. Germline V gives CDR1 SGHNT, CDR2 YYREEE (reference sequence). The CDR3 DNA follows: TGTGCCAGCAGCACCGCCGGGGTACCTTCCTACGAGCAGTACTTC. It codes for CASSTAGVPSYEQYF.

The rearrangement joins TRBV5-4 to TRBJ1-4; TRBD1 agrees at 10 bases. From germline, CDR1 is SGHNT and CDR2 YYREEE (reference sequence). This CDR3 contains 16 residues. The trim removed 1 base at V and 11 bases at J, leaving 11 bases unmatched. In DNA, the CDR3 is TGTGCCAGCAGCTTGCGCCCGGGACAGGGGCAGGGGAAACTGTTTTTT. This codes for CASSLRPGQGQGKLFF.

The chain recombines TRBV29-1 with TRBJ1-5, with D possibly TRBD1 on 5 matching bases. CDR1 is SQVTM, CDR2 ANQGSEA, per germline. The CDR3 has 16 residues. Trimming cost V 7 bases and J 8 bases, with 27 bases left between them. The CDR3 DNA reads TGCAGCGACCCCCAGCCGGGAGGGGCCTTATATAAGCCCCAGCATTTT. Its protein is CSDPQPGGALYKPQHF.

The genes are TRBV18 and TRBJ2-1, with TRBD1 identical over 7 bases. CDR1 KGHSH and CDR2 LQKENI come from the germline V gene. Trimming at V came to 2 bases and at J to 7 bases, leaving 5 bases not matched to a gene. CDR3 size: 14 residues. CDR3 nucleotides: TGTGCCAGCTCACCAGTGACAGGGTTGAATGAGCAGTTCTTC. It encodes CASSPVTGLNEQFF. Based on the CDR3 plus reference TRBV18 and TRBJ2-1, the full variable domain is NAGVMQNPRHLVRRRGQEARLRCSPMKGHSHVYWYRQLPEEGLKFMVYLQKENIIDESGMPKERFSAEFPKEGPSILRIQQVVRGDSAAYFCASSPVTGLNEQFFGPGTRLTVL.

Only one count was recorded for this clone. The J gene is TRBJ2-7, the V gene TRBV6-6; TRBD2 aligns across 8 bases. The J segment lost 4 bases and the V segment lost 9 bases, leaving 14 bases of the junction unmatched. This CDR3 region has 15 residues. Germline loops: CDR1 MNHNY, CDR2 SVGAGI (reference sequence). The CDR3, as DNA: TGTGCCAGTGGGGTCCGGGAGGGGAGGCGTTACGAGCAGTACTTC. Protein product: CASGVREGRRYEQYF.

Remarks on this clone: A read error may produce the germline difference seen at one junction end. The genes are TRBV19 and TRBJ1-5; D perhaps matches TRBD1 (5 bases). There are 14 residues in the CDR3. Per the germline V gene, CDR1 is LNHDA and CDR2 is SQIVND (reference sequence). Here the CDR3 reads CASSIDGGNIHRYF. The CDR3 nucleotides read TGTGCCAGTAGTATAGATGGGGGGAACATTCACCGGTATTTT.

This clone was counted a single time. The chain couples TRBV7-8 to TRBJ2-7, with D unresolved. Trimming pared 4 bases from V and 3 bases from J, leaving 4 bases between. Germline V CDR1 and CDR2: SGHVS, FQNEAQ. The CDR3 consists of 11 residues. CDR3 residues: CASSSYYEQYF. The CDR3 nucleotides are TGTGCCAGCAGCTCCTACTACGAGCAGTACTTC.

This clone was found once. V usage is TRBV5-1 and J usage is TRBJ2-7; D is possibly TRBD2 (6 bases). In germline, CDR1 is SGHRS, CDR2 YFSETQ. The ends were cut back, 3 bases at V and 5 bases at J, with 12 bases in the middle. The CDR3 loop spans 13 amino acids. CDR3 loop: CASSSDGGNEQYF. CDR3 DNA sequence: TGCGCCAGCAGCTCGGACGGGGGTAACGAGCAGTACTTC.